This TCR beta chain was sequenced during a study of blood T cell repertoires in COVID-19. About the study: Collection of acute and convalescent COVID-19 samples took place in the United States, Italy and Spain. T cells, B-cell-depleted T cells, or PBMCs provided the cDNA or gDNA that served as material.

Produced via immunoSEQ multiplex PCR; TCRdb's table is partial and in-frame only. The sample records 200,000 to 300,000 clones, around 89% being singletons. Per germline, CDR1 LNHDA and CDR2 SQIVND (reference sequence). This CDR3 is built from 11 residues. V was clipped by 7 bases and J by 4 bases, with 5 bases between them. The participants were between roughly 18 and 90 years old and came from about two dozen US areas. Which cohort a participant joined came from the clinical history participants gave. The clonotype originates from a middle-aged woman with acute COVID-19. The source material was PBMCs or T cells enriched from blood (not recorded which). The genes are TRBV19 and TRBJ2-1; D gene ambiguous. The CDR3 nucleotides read TGTGCCAGTACTTATTACAATGAGCAGTTCTTC. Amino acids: CASTYYNEQFF. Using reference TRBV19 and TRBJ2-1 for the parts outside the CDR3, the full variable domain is DGGITQSPKYLFRKEGQNVTLSCEQNLNHDAMYWYRQDPGQGLRLIYYSQIVNDFQKGDIAEGYSVSREKKESFPLTVTSAQKNPTAFYLCASTYYNEQFFGPGTRLTVL.